The sequence of this TCR beta chain was determined in a study of T cell changes during pregnancy in multiple sclerosis. V lost 2 bases to trimming and J lost 2 bases, with 13 bases between them. Germline CDR1 MNHNS, CDR2 SASEGT. The CDR3 is 15 amino acids. Generated by immunoSEQ multiplex PCR, the TCRdb table keeps only in-frame clones and is missing some. Here the sample spans about 50,000 clones, roughly 92% being singletons. The V gene is TRBV6-1, the J gene TRBJ2-7, with D possibly TRBD2 on 5 matching bases. The specimen comprised CD4+ T cells from peripheral blood mononuclear cells, sampled after pregnancy. The sequence was obtained from a female donor with multiple sclerosis, enrolled in a pregnancy study. The chain's CDR3 is CASSESGGPAYEQYF. The DNA of the CDR3 is TGTGCCAGCAGTGAATCAGGCGGGCCCGCCTACGAGCAGTACTTC.